This T cell receptor (beta chain) is from a study of cytomegalovirus exposure and HLA in healthy donors. This clone has a handful of counts. A read error may account for a junction end that differs from germline. CDR3 length equals 15 residues. Germline values: CDR1 MNHEY, CDR2 SVGAGI. A multiplex PCR was run with 60 Vbeta primers and 13 Jbeta primers. Only in-frame clones appear in the TCRdb table, and some are missing; sequencing was by immunoSEQ multiplex PCR. The table records more than 95,000 clones, 55% to 75% of them present only once. This clonotype originated in a man between 60 and 75 years old in good health and CMV-seronegative. Sequencing used PBMCs. The chain carries TRBV6-5 and TRBJ1-5; D is ambiguous. CDR3 sequence (DNA): TGTGCCAGCAGTTCTAGCCATGGAACAAATCTGCCCCAGCATTTT. It encodes CASSSSHGTNLPQHF.